These 9 T cell receptor beta chains share one sample of origin, sequenced in a study of vaccination and CD4 T cells after COVID-19. Oncomine TCR Beta short-read sequencing was applied to DNA from cultured CD4+ T cells. TCRdb re-called the PCR reads through MiXCR, storing one row per CDR3 protein. The sample contains about 7,800 distinct CDR3 sequences, approximately 59% of which appear only once. These receptors lack a known antigen. The treatment was: roughly ten-day PBMC culture with coronavirus spike peptide pools or control peptides (ViraFEST assay). Material for sequencing was CD4+ T cells from blood, cultured in vitro. These receptors all stem from a human donor who had recovered from COVID-19.

The chain combines TRBV7-8 with TRBJ2-2; 9 bases are a match to TRBD1. Germline V gives CDR1 SGHVS, CDR2 FQNEAQ. This CDR3 has 18 residues. V trimming: 4 bases; J trimming: 1 base; junction bases outside the gene matches: 10. CDR3 bases: TGTGCCAGCAGCTCGGACAGGGGAGTTGACTGGAACACCGGGGAGCTGTTTTTT. Protein sequence: CASSSDRGVDWNTGELFF.

The chain links TRBV12-3 or TRBV12-4 to TRBJ2-1; TRBD2 is a possible D gene (5 bases). CDR3 length: 16 amino acids. The germline V and J ends were trimmed by 7 bases and 2 bases, with 18 bases remaining between them. The CDR3 coding sequence is TGTGCCAGCAAGTTTAGGAGTAGCGAGGCCTACAATGAGCAGTTCTTC. Protein sequence: CASKFRSSEAYNEQFF.

The chain recombines TRBV2 with TRBJ2-1; maybe TRBD2 (5 bases). From germline, CDR1 is SNHLY and CDR2 FYNNEI. Trimming took off 3 bases at V and 8 bases at J, with 14 bases between the two ends. The CDR3 length is 14 residues. CDR3 coding DNA: TGTGCCAGCAGTGATGGGCTAGCAACCGATGAGCAGTTCTTC. It yields the protein CASSDGLATDEQFF.

This chain connects TRBV11-3 to TRBJ2-5, with D possibly TRBD2 on 6 matching bases. This CDR3 spans 17 amino acids. The V gene lost 1 base and the J gene lost 2 bases, with 17 bases spanning the gap. Germline V gene lookup returns CDR1 SGHNT and CDR2 YENEEA. The CDR3 DNA is TGTGCCAGCAGCTTAGGTGCCGGGAGTCCCTTTCAAGAGACCCAGTACTTC. Amino acids: CASSLGAGSPFQETQYF.

The chain has TRBV28 and TRBJ2-5; 7 nucleotides agree with TRBD1. Germline V gene sequence: CDR1 MDHEN, CDR2 SYDVKM. The V segment lost 6 bases and the J segment 4 bases; nucleotides outside the gene matches: 14. The CDR3 sequence is 16 residues long. In nucleotides, the CDR3 is TGTGCCAGCAGCTTGGCTTGGGACAGTTCGGTAGAGACCCAGTACTTC. This codes for CASSLAWDSSVETQYF.

This chain links TRBV24-1 with TRBJ2-1; the match to TRBD1 covers 9 bases. The J segment lost 6 bases and the V segment lost 3 bases, leaving 5 bases of the junction unmatched. From germline, CDR1 is KGHDR and CDR2 SFDVKD. This CDR3 is built from 15 residues. Written as DNA, the CDR3 is TGTGCCACCAGTGATAGGGGACAGGGTTCCAATGAGCAGTTCTTC. It codes for CATSDRGQGSNEQFF.

This clonotype was seen a single time. V is TRBV2 and J is TRBJ2-1; 11 positions match TRBD2. The germline V gene encodes CDR1 SNHLY and CDR2 FYNNEI. The CDR3 is 15 amino acids. J was trimmed by 6 bases and V by 7 bases; bases with no gene match: 8. Here the CDR3 reads CASNLLAGAGNEQFF. In DNA form, the CDR3 reads TGTGCCAGCAACCTACTAGCGGGAGCTGGCAATGAGCAGTTCTTC. Together with reference TRBV2 and TRBJ2-1, the CDR3 gives the full variable domain: EPEVTQTPSHQVTQMGQEVILRCVPISNHLYFYWYRQILGQKVEFLVSFYNNEISEKSEIFDDQFSVERPDGSNFTLKIRSTKLEDSAMYFCASNLLAGAGNEQFFGPGTRLTVL.

This chain uses TRBV24-1 with TRBJ2-2; 10 positions agree with TRBD2. V trimming: 3 bases; J trimming: 3 bases; junction bases outside the gene matches: 0. CDR1 is KGHDR and CDR2 is SFDVKD in the germline V gene. The CDR3 is made up of 15 amino acids. CDR3 DNA: TGTGCCACCAGTGATCTAGCGGGGGACACCGGGGAGCTGTTTTTT. The encoded protein is CATSDLAGDTGELFF.

This chain joins TRBV27 and TRBJ2-7; D might be TRBD2 (6 bases). The CDR3 has 14 residues. The V gene lost 8 bases and the J gene lost 2 bases, with 16 bases spanning the gap. The V gene's germline CDR1 is MNHEY and CDR2 SMNVEV (reference sequence). CDR3 in amino acids: CASARDSGPYEQYF. In DNA form, the CDR3 reads TGTGCCAGCGCCCGTGATAGCGGACCCTACGAGCAGTACTTC.